The text below deals with one T cell receptor beta chain. This sample is drawn from a study of blood T cell repertoires in COVID-19. Participants had their cohort set by participant-reported clinical history. Using immunoSEQ multiplex PCR, the repertoire was profiled, and TCRdb retains in-frame clones only, with some absent. The sample carries approximately 200,000 clones, around nine tenths recorded once. This CDR3 region has 18 residues. In germline, CDR1 is SGDLS, CDR2 YYNGEE. J was trimmed by 3 bases and V by 0 bases; bases with no gene match: 13. This rearrangement joins TRBV9 to TRBJ2-3; TRBD2 agrees at 7 bases. Sequences were obtained from PBMCs or T cells enriched from blood (not recorded which). The TCR comes from a woman in her twenties or thirties who had been exposed to COVID-19. The CDR3 loop reads CASSVAPVRGSGTDTQYF. CDR3 DNA: TGTGCCAGCAGCGTAGCTCCCGTCCGCGGGAGCGGTACAGATACGCAGTATTTT.